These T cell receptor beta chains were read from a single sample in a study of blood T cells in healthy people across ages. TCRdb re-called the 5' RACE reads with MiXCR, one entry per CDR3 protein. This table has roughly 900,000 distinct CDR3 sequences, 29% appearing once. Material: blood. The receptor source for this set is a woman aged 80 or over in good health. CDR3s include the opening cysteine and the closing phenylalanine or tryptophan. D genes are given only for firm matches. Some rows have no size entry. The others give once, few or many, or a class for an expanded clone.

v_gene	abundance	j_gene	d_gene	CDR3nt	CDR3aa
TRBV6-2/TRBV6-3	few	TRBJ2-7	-	TGTACCAGCAGTTACTCTCAAGGTCGCGGGTTGCCCTACGAGCAGTACTTC	CTSSYSQGRGLPYEQYF
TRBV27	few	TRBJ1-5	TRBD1	TGTGCCAGCAGTCCGGGACAGGGAGGTTATAGCAATCAGCCCCAGCATTTT	CASSPGQGGYSNQPQHF
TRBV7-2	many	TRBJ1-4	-	TGTGCCAGCAGCTTAGGGTTGGGACCCAATGAAAAACTGTTTTTT	CASSLGLGPNEKLFF
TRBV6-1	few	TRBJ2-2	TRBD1	TGTGCCAGCAGTGCCCAGGGGGCGAACACCGGGGAGCTGTTTTTT	CASSAQGANTGELFF
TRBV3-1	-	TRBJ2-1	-	TGTGCCAGCATCGGGACACCAGACAATGAGCAGTTCTTC	CASIGTPDNEQFF
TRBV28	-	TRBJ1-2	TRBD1	TGTGCCAGCAGGAAACCCGGGACAGTCTATGGCTACACCTTC	CASRKPGTVYGYTF
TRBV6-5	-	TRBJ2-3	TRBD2	TGTGCCAGCAGTTCCCCATTTCCTGCAGCGGGAGGAAGCACAGATACGCAGTATTTT	CASSSPFPAAGGSTDTQYF
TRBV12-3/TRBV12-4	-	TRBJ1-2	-	TGTGCCAGCAACCTCGAGACAGTTAACTATGGCTACACCTTC	CASNLETVNYGYTF
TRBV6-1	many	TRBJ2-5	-	TGTGCCAGCAGTGTGCAGGTCACGGGGGAGACCCAGTACTTC	CASSVQVTGETQYF
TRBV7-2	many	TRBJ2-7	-	TGTGCCAGCAGCTTAGCCTTAGCTCCATCCGAGCAGTACTTC	CASSLALAPSEQYF
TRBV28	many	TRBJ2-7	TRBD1	TGTGCCAGCAGTAAACAGGGGGTAAGGGGGGAGCAGTACTTC	CASSKQGVRGEQYF
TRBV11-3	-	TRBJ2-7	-	TGTGCCAGCAGCTTAGGGCATGTATCCTACGAGCAGTACTTC	CASSLGHVSYEQYF
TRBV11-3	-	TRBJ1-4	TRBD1	TGTGCCAGCAGCATCAGACAGGGCTCAACTAATGAAAAACTGTTTTTT	CASSIRQGSTNEKLFF
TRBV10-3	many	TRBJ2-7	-	TGTGCCATCAGTGCGGACGATCTTTCCTACGAGCAGTACTTC	CAISADDLSYEQYF
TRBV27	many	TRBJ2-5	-	TGTGCCAGCAGTTTAAGGGGCAGGGGGGGGTCAGAGACCCAGTACTTC	CASSLRGRGGSETQYF
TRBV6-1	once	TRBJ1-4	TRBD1	TGTGCCAGCAGAGGACAGGGCTTACATGAAAAACGGTTTTTT	CASRGQGLHEKRFF
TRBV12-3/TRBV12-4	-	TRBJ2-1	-	TGTGCCAGCAGCCCTAGGGCTCGCCCGGAATACAATGAGCAGTTCTTC	CASSPRARPEYNEQFF
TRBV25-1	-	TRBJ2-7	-	TGTGCCGGCAGTTTGGACGGATACGAGCAGTACTTC	CAGSLDGYEQYF
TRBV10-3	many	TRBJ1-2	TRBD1	TGTGCCATCAGTGTAACAGGGGCTAACTATGGCTACACCTTC	CAISVTGANYGYTF
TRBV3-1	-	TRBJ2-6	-	TGTGCCAGCAGCTCCCGAGTGGGGGGGCGCACCTTTGGGGCCAACGTCCTGACTTTC	CASSSRVGGRTFGANVLTF
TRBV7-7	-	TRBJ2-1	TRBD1	TGTGCCAGCAGCCGCGCCGGGACAGGCTACAATGAGCAGTTCTTC	CASSRAGTGYNEQFF
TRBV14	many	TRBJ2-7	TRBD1	TGTGCCAGCAGCCAAGGGACAGGGGGCTTCTACGAGCAGTACTTC	CASSQGTGGFYEQYF
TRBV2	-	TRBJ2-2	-	TGTGCCAGCAGAGATACAGGGGCGGCAGGCGGGGAGCGGTTTTTT	CASRDTGAAGGERFF
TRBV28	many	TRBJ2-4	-	TGTGCCAGCAGTTCAGAGAGAATACTAGCCAAAAACATTCAGTACTTC	CASSSERILAKNIQYF
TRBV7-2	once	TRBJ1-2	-	TGTGCCAGCAGCTACACCGGGGCCGAGGGCTACACCTTC	CASSYTGAEGYTF
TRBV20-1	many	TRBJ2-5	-	TGCAGTGCTAGAGTCGGAAGAGAGACCCAGTACTTC	CSARVGRETQYF
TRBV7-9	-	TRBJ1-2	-	TGTGCCAGCAGCTCCAGGGGTATGAACACGGTCTATGGCTACACCTTC	CASSSRGMNTVYGYTF
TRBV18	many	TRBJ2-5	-	TGTGCCAGCTCACCTACTAGGAAAGAGACCCAGTACTTC	CASSPTRKETQYF